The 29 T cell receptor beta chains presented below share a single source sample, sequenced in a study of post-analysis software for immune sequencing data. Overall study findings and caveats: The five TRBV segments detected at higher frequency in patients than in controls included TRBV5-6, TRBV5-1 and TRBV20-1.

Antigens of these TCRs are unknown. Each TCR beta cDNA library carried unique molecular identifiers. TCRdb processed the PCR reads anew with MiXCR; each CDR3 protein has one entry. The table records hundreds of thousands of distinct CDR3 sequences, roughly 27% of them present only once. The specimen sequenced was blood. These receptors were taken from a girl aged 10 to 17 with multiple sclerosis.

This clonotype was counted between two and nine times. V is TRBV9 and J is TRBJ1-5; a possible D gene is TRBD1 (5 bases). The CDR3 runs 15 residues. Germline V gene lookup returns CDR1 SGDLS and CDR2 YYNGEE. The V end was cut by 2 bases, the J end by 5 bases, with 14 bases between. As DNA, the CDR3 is TGTGCCAGCAGCGTTGGGGGGGACCCCCATCAGCCCCAGCATTTT. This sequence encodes CASSVGGDPHQPQHF.

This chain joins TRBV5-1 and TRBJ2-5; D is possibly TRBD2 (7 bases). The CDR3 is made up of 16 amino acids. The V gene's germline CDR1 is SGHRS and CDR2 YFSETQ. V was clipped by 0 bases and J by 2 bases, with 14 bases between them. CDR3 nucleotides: TGCGCCAGCAGCTTGGCGGGCGGGGGCATACAAGAGACCCAGTACTTC. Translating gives CASSLAGGGIQETQYF.

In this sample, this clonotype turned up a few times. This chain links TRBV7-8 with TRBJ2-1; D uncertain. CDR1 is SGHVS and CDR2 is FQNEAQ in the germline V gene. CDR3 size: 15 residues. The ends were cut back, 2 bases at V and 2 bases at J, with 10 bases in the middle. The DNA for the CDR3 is TGTGCCAGCAGCTTAAGGCGGCTTACCTACAATGAGCAGTTCTTC. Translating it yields CASSLRRLTYNEQFF.

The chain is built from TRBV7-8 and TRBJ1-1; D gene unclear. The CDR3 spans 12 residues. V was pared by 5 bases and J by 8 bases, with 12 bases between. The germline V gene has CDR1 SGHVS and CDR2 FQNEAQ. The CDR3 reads CASSPRGPEAFF. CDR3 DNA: TGTGCCAGCAGCCCCAGAGGCCCCGAAGCTTTCTTT.

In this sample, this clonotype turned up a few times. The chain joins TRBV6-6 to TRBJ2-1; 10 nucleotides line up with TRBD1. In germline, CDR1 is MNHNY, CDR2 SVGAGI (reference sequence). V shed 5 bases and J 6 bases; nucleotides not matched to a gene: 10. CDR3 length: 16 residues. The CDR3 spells CASSQPGQGTANEQFF. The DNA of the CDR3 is TGTGCCAGCAGTCAACCGGGACAGGGGACGGCCAATGAGCAGTTCTTC.

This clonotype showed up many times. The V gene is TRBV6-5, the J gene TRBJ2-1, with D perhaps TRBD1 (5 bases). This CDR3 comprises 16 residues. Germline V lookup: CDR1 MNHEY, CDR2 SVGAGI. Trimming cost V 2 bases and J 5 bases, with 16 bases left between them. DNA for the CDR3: TGTGCCAGCAGTTACCAGATAGGGGTTGTGGACAATGAGCAGTTCTTC. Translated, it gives CASSYQIGVVDNEQFF.

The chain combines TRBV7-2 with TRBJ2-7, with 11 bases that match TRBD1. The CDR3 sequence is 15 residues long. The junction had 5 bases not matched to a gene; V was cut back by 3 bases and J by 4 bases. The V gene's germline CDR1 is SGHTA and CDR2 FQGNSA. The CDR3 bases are TGTGCCAGCAGCTTGGACAGGGGGCGAAGGTACGAGCAGTACTTC. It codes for CASSLDRGRRYEQYF. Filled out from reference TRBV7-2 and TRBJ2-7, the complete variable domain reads GAGVSQSPSNKVTEKGKDVELRCDPISGHTALYWYRQSLGQGLEFLIYFQGNSAPDKSGLPSDRFSAERTGGSVSTLTIQRTQQEDSAVYLCASSLDRGRRYEQYFGPGTRLTVT.

Here the CDR3 reads CASSGRPGETQYF. For the CDR3, the DNA is TGTGCCAGCAGTGGTCGACCTGGGGAGACCCAGTACTTC. The rearrangement joins TRBV28 to TRBJ2-5, with unresolved D. V gave up 5 bases and J gave up 5 bases, with 12 bases separating them. The germline V gene has CDR1 MDHEN and CDR2 SYDVKM. This CDR3 comprises 13 residues.

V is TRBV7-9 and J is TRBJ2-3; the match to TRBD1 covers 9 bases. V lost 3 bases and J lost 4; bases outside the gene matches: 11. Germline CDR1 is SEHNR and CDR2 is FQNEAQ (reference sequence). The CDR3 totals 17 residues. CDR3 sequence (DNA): TGTGCCAGCAGCTTTGGACAGGGGCTTCGGTGGGCAGATACGCAGTATTTT. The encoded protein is CASSFGQGLRWADTQYF.

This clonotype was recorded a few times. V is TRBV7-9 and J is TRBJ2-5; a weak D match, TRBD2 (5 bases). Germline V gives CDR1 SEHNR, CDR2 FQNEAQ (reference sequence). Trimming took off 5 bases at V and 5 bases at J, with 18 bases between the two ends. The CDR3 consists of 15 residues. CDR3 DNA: TGTGCCAGCAGCCAAGAGGAGTGGAGGATCGAGACCCAGTACTTC. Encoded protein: CASSQEEWRIETQYF.

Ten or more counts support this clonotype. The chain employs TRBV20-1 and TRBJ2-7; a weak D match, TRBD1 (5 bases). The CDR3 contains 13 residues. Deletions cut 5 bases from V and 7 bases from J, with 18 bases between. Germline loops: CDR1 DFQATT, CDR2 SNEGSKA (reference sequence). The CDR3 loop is CSAFKGAIREQYF. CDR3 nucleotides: TGCAGTGCTTTCAAAGGGGCCATCCGAGAGCAGTACTTC.

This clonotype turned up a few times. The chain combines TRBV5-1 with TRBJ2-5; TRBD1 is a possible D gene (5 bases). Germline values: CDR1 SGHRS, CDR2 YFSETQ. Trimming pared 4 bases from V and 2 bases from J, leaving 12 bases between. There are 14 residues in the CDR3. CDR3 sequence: CASSPGARQETQYF. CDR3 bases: TGCGCCAGCAGCCCTGGGGCCAGACAAGAGACCCAGTACTTC.

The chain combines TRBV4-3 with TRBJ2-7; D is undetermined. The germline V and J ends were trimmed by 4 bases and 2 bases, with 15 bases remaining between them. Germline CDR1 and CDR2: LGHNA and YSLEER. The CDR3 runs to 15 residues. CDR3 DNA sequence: TGCGCCAGCAGCCGCGTGTCAGACGGAACCTACGAGCAGTACTTC. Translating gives CASSRVSDGTYEQYF.

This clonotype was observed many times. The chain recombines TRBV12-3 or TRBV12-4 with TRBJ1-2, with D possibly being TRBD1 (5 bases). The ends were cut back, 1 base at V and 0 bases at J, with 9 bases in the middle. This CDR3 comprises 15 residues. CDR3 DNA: TGTGCCAGCAGTTTAGGGGACGGTCCTAACTATGGCTACACCTTC. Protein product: CASSLGDGPNYGYTF.

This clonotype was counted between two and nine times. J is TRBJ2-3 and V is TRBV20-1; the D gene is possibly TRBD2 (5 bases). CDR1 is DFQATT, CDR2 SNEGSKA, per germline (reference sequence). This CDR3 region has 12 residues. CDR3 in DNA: TGCAGCGAACGGCGGGCCGAGGATACGCAGTATTTT. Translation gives CSERRAEDTQYF.

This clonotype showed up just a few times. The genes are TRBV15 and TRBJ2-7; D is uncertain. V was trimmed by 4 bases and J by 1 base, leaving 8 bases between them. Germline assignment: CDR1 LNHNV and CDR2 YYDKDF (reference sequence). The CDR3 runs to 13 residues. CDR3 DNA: TGTGCCACCAGCATGGGGTTTTCCTACGAGCAGTACTTC. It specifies CATSMGFSYEQYF.

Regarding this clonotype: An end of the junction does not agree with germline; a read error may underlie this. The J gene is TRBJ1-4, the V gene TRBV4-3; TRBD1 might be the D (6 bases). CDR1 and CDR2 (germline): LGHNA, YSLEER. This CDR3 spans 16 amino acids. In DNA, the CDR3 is TGCGCCGGCAGCCAAGATCGTGGGGGCGTTAATGAAAAACTGTTTTTT. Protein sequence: CAGSQDRGGVNEKLFF.

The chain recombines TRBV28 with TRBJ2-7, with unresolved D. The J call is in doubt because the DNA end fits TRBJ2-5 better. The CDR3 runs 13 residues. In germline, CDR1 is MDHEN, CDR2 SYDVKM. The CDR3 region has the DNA TGTGCCAGCAGTCCGATCCGAAGAGAGACCCAGTACTTC. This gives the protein CASSPIRRETQYF.

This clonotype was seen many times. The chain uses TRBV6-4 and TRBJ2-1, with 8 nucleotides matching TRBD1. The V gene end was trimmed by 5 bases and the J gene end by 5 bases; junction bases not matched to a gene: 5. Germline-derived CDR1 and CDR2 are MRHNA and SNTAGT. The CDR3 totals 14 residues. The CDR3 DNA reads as TGTGCCAGCAGTCCGGGACAGGCGAACAATGAGCAGTTCTTC. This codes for CASSPGQANNEQFF.

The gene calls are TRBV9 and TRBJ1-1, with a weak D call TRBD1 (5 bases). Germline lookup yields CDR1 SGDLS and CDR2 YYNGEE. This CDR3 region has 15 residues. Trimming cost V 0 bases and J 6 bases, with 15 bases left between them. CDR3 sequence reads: CASSVGGADYAEAFF. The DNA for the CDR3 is TGTGCCAGCAGCGTAGGAGGGGCAGACTACGCTGAAGCTTTCTTT.

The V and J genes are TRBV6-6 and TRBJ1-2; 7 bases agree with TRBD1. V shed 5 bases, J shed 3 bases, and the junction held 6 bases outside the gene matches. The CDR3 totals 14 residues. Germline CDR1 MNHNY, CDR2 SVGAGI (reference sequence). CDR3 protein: CASSPEGAHYGYTF. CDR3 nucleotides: TGTGCCAGCAGTCCGGAGGGGGCTCACTATGGCTACACCTTC.

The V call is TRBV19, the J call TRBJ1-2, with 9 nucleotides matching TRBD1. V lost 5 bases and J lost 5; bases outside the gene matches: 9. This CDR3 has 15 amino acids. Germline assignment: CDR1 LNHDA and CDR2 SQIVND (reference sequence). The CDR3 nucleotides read TGTGCCAGTAGTCAACAGGGGGCGAGAAGTTATGGCTACACCTTC. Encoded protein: CASSQQGARSYGYTF.

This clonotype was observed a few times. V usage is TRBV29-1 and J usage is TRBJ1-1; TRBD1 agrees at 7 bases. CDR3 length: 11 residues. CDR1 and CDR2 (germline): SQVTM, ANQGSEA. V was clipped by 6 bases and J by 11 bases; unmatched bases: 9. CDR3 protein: CSVRQGGHAFF. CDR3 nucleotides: TGCAGCGTGAGACAGGGTGGACACGCTTTCTTT. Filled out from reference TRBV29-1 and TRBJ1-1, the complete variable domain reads SAVISQKPSRDICQRGTSLTIQCQVDSQVTMMFWYRQQPGQSLTLIATANQGSEATYESGFVIDKFPISRPNLTFSTLTVSNMSPEDSSIYLCSVRQGGHAFFGQGTRLTVV.

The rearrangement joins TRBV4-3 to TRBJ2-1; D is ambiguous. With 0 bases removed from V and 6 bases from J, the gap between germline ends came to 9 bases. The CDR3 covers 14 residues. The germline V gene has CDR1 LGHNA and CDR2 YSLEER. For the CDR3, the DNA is TGCGCCAGCAGCCAAGATAACCTCGGCAATGAGCAGTTCTTC. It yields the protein CASSQDNLGNEQFF.

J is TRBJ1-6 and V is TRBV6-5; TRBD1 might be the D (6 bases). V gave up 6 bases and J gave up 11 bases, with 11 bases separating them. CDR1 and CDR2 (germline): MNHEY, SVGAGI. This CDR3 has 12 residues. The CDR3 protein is CASRQGETPLHF. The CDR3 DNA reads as TGTGCCAGCAGACAGGGCGAGACACCCCTCCACTTT.

CDR3: CASSLGSQGIRYTF. The CDR3 DNA is TGTGCCAGCAGTTTAGGGTCACAGGGTATTCGCTACACCTTC. V gene TRBV12-3 or TRBV12-4 combines with J gene TRBJ1-2; D possibly corresponds to TRBD1 (6 bases). This CDR3 has 14 amino acids. Trimming took off 1 base at V and 9 bases at J, with 15 bases between the two ends.

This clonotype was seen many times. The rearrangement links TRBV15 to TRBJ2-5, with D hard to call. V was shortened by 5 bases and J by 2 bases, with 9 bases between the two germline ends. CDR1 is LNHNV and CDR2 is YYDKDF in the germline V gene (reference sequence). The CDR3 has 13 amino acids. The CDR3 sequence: CATSVRLQETQYF. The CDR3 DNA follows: TGTGCCACCAGCGTACGATTGCAAGAGACCCAGTACTTC.

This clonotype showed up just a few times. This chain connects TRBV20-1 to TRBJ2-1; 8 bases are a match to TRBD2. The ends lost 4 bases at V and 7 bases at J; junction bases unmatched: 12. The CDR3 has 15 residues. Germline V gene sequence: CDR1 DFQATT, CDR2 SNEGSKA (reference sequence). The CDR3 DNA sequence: TGCAGTGCTACTCCAAGCCAGCGGGGGACTAATGAGCAGTTCTTC. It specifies CSATPSQRGTNEQFF.

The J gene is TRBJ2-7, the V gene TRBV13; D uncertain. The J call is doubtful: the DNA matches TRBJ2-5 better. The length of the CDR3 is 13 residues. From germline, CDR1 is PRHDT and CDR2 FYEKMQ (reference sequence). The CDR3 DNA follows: TGTGCCAGCAGCGCCTCTAAGAGAGGGACCCAGTACTTC. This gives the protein CASSASKRGTQYF.